The TCR beta chain described here comes from a study of HIV-infected patients and healthy controls. In its sample, this clonotype was seen many times. Its target is unknown. Antiretroviral therapy had run roughly three months, about 14 weeks, before follow-up blood collection. No cell fractionation was done, so the repertoire covers all unsorted peripheral blood T cells. cDNA was made from around 0.5 ug RNA using alpha and beta constant primers. Each of the alpha and beta chains got its own library through chain-specific third strand synthesis with indices. Each cDNA molecule was barcoded, and a single primer pair amplified each chain. A 5' RACE adapter with a random hexamer and the SP2 primer site was joined to cDNA. The library got P5 and P7 elements plus a second index, then a roughly 22-cycle PCR. TCRdb passed the 5' RACE reads through MiXCR, listing each CDR3 protein once. The profile shows more than 15,000 distinct CDR3 sequences, 8.5% to 9% of them singletons.

Study-wide points: CDR3 sharing between individuals was lower in HIV-infected patients than in healthy controls.

Sequencing was performed on blood, taken during antiretroviral therapy. The sequence was collected from an adult with HIV infection.

CDR3 sequence: CASSPGGRGIQYF. As DNA, the CDR3 is TGTGCCAGCAGCCCAGGGGGACGGGGCATTCAGTACTTC. This chain joins TRBV14 and TRBJ2-4, with 7 bases aligning to TRBD1. CDR3 length: 13 residues. Germline V CDR1 and CDR2: SGHDN, FVKESK. V was pared by 4 bases and J by 9 bases, with 6 bases of the junction left unmatched.